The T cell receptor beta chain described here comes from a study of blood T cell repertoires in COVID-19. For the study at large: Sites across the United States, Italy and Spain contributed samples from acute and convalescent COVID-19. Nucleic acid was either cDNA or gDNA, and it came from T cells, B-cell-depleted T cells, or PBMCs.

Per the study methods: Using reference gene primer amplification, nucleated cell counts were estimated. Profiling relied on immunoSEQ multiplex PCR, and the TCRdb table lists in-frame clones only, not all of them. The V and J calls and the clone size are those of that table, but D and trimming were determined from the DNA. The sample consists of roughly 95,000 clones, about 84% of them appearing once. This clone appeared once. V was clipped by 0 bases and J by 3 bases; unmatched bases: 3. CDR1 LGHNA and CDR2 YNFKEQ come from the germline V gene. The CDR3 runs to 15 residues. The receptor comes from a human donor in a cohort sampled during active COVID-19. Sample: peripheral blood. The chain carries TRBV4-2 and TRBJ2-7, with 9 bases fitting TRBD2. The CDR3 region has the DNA TGTGCCAGCAGCCAAGATGCAGCGGGAGGCTACGAGCAGTACTTC. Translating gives CASSQDAAGGYEQYF.